Described below is a single T cell receptor (beta chain) sequence and its context. This clone has a handful of counts. Its antigen specificity is not known. No much larger clonotype is one base removed from it; base qualities were not supplied. The germline V gene gives CDR1 as MRHNA and CDR2 as SNTAGT. The CDR3 measures 16 amino acids from cysteine to phenylalanine. Kept here is only the CDR3 DNA, which spans 48 bases and is read in frame from base 1. V is pruned by 7 bases and J by 3 bases, leaving 12 bases of the junction without a gene match. All of the isolated RNA was reverse transcribed with the High Capacity cDNA Reverse Transcription Kit, so expressed TCRB transcripts were sequenced. Deep immunoSEQ sequencing was performed on naive, central memory and regulatory T cell samples, with an average of about 3.57 million total reads per sample. After sorted cells were lysed in RLT buffer, RNA was extracted with DNase-treated RNeasy Micro or Mini kits, with the choice depending on cell number. To prevent cross-contamination, each cell subset was processed individually, whereas patient and healthy donor samples were processed jointly. Using the immunoSEQ multiplex PCR, TCRB sequences were amplified from cDNA into 87-bp fragments spanning the CDR3 region. Sequencing of the amplicons was done on the Illumina HiSeq platform. Under the source paper's analysis protocol: Synthetic template baselines were used to correct PCR bias computationally, reads within Hamming distance 2 were collapsed together, and singletons that could not be merged were discarded. Reads were aligned against IMGT to assign V, D and J genes, CDR3 length and insertions or deletions at six rearrangement sites. Within each subset, clonotype counts were normalized to the number of sorted cells before true diversity and Gini coefficients were calculated with the tcR R package. The overlap coefficient, calculated on TCRB nucleotide sequences, was used to measure repertoire sharing. Out-of-frame TCRB sequences from naive cells were analyzed to stand in for the pre-selection repertoire. Imported from immuneACCESS, the table was reduced by TCRdb to in-frame sequences with V and J called. These copies leave out some clones; in studies compared against another copy, an unresolved V gene accounts for under half, and the cause of the remainder is not known. V and J calls and clone size are given by that table; D and trimming were obtained from the DNA. The sample table shows hundreds of thousands of clones, and about 15% are seen once. The ten largest clonotypes hold approximately 0.015% of the sample.

The data were taken from a study of beta chain features in type 1 diabetes (dated by TCRdb to 2017 to 2018). Turning to the overall study: Mean age, gender distribution, total cell number and subset yield were not different between patients and healthy donors. A total of around 110,000,000 sorted cells were examined across all samples, and RNA yield correlated strongly with the number of cells per subset. In the study, TCRB repertoires of sorted circulating CD4+ T cell subsets from recently diagnosed type 1 diabetes patients were compared with those of matched healthy donors. Regulatory and stem cell-like memory subsets were isolated from only 8 patients and roughly eight healthy donors, whereas naive and central memory subsets came from all 30 or so donors. The full study reports these points: Sequencing cDNA rather than genomic DNA could over-represent highly expressing activated cells, although activation and CD3 levels did not differ between groups. Fewer insertions and more nucleotide deletions at VDJ recombination sites were observed in patients with type 1 diabetes, implying thymic rearrangement abnormalities. PCR may preferentially amplify shorter templates, but because patient and control samples were amplified and corrected together, any resulting skew would affect both groups equally. Naive, central memory and regulatory TCRB repertoires appeared to be more similar among patients than among healthy donors. A moderate but significant shortening of TCRB CDR3 length was observed in type 1 diabetes patients in all four CD4+ subsets. Because small numbers of individuals were included in the HLA sub-analyses, any influence of HLA type on TCRB rearrangement was left unresolved.

A single peripheral blood draw of about 120 mL on average was collected from each donor into heparinised tubes. Using a panel that included CD45RO, CCR7, CD25, CD127, CD95 and CD27, naive, central memory, regulatory and stem cell-like memory CD4+ T cells were sorted on a BD FACSAria II. Every sorted population had a purity above 95%. Right away, PBMCs were isolated by Lymphoprep density gradient centrifugation and were stained directly, with no culture step. Samples were stained and sorted in pairs, with one healthy donor and one patient per experiment, so that batch effects were minimized. This receptor was identified in a man between 18 and 35 years old with type 1 diabetes. Specimen: naive CD4+ T cells from blood. The cell subset or site label of this sample denotes: true naive CD4+ T cells. The sequence joins TRBV6-4 to TRBJ1-3; 7 middle bases align to TRBD1. The DNA is as follows: TGTGCCAGCACCTACCCCATTGACAGGGTTGGAAACACCATATATTTT. It codes for CASTYPIDRVGNTIYF.